This T cell receptor beta chain was obtained from a study of T-cell reconstitution after alpha-beta-depleted transplantation in children. The sample holds a few counts of this clonotype. A library of TCRbeta sequences, prepared with unique molecular identifiers, was generated. TCRdb re-derived calls from the PCR reads in MiXCR, one entry per CDR3 protein. There are 500,000 to 600,000 distinct CDR3 sequences in the sample; about 33% occur only once, and approximately 2.3% lies in the top ten. The TCR originated in a human donor who donated a stem cell graft to a child with aplastic anemia. This specimen consisted of PBMCs from the stem cell graft donor, obtained from the stem cell graft.

CDR3 protein: CASSQYRDISLYEQYF. CDR3 DNA: TGCGCCAGCAGTCAATACAGGGATATTAGTTTGTACGAGCAGTACTTC. This sequence joins TRBV23-1 and TRBJ2-7, with D maybe TRBD1 (6 bases). TRBV23-1 is sorted into the ORF group, with uncertain function. The CDR3 sequence is 16 residues long. V gave up 1 base and J gave up 4 bases, with 17 bases separating them.